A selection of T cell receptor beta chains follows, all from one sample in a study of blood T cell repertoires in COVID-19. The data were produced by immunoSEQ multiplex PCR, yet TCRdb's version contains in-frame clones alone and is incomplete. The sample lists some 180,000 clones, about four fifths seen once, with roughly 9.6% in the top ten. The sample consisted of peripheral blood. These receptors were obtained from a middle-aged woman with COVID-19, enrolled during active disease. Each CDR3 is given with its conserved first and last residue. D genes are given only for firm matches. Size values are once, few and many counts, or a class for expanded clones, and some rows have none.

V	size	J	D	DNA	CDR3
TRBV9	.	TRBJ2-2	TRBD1	TGTGCCAGCAGCGTATCGACAGGGGGTTGGACCGGGGAGCTGTTTTTT	CASSVSTGGWTGELFF
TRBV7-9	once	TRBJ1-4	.	TGTGCCAGCAGCTTTCAGGGTCATAATGAAAAACTGTTTTTT	CASSFQGHNEKLFF
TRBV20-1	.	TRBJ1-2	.	TGCAGTGTTCAGGCGGGGTATGGCTACACCTTC	CSVQAGYGYTF
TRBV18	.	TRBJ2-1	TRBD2	TGTGCCAGCTCACCACCGACTAGCGATGAGCAGTTCTTC	CASSPPTSDEQFF
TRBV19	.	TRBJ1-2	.	TGTGCCAGTAGTACCAATTCGGTCCTCGATGGCTACACCTTC	CASSTNSVLDGYTF
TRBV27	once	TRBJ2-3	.	TGTGCCAGCAGCTTTAGCTACCAGAGCACAGATACGCAGTATTTT	CASSFSYQSTDTQYF
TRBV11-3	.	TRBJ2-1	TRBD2	TGTGCCAGCAGCCAATCTAGCGGGAGTAGGAATGAGCAGTTCTTC	CASSQSSGSRNEQFF
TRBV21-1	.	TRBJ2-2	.	TGTGCCAGCAGCAAAACCGGGACAGGGGCTCGGGGCACCGGGGAGCTGTTTTTT	CASSKTGTGARGTGELFF
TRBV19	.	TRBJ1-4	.	TGTGCCAGTTCTCCCACAGGGTGGAATGAAAAACTGTTTTTT	CASSPTGWNEKLFF
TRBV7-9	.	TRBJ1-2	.	TGTGCCAGCAGCAACAACCGGGGCTATGGCTACACCTTC	CASSNNRGYGYTF
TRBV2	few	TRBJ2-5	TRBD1	TGTGCCAGCAGCCTGACAGGGGAAGAGACCCAGTACTTC	CASSLTGEETQYF
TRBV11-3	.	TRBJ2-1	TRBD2	TGTGCCAGCAGCTTAGAGGGGACTAGCCCCTACAATGAGCAGTTCTTC	CASSLEGTSPYNEQFF
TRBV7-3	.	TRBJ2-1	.	TGTGCCAGCAGCCCCGGGGGTGGGAGGAATGAGCAGTTCTTC	CASSPGGGRNEQFF
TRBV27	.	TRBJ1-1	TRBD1	TGTGCCAGCAGTTCGGGACAGGGGAGGTCTGAAGCTTTCTTT	CASSSGQGRSEAFF
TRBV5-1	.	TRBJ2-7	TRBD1	TGCGCCAGCAGCTTGGTGGGACAGTCCTACGAGCAGTACTTC	CASSLVGQSYEQYF
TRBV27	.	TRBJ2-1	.	TGTGCCAGCGGGCTAGCCCGATCCTACAATGAGCAGTTCTTC	CASGLARSYNEQFF
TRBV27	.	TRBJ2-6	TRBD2	TGTGCCAGCAGTTTATCAGCGGGAGCCACCTCTGGGGCCAACGTCCTGACTTTC	CASSLSAGATSGANVLTF
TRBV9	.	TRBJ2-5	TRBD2	TGTGCCAGCAGCGTAGTTGAGAGCGGGGGCCGGCGAGAGACCCAGTACTTC	CASSVVESGGRRETQYF
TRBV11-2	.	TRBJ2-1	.	TGTGCCAGCAGCTTCTTAAAGTCGGGCAATGAGCAGTTCTTC	CASSFLKSGNEQFF
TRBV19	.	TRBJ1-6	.	TGTGCCAGTAGTATAACTTCCCGGGGGACCCTCCACTTT	CASSITSRGTLHF
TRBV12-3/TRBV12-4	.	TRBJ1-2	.	TGTGCCAGCAGTCCGGGGGTGCGCTATGGCTACACCTTC	CASSPGVRYGYTF
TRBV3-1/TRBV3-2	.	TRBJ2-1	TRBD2	TGTGCCAGCAGCCTAGCGGGGGGTTCCAATGAGCAGTTCTTC	CASSLAGGSNEQFF
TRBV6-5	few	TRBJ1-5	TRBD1	TGTGCCAGCAGCTCCCGACAGGGGACCGTACAGCCCCAGCATTTT	CASSSRQGTVQPQHF
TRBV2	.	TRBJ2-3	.	TGTGCCAGCACTCCTTACCGGGCAGGGGGGACAGATACGCAGTATTTT	CASTPYRAGGTDTQYF
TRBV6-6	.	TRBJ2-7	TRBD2	TGTGCCAGCAGTTCTAGCGGGAGGGCCCCATCCTACGAGCAGTACTTC	CASSSSGRAPSYEQYF
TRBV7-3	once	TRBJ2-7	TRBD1	TGTGCCAGCAGCCAGACAGGGTCGGGGGAGCAGTACTTC	CASSQTGSGEQYF
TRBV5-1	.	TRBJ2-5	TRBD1	TGCGCCAGCAGACCAGGACAGGGGCAAGAGACCCAGTACTTC	CASRPGQGQETQYF
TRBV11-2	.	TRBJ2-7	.	TGTGCCAGCAGCTTGAGCGGGACAATCTACGAGCAGTACTTC	CASSLSGTIYEQYF
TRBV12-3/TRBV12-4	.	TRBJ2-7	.	TGTGCCAGCAGTTCTCCTCTACGTGGCGAGCAGTACTTC	CASSSPLRGEQYF
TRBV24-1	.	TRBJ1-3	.	TGTGCCACCAGTGATCACAGGATGGGATCTGGAAACACCATATATTTT	CATSDHRMGSGNTIYF
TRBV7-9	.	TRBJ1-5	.	TGTGCCAGCAGCGGGACATCTAGCAATCAGCCCCAGCATTTT	CASSGTSSNQPQHF
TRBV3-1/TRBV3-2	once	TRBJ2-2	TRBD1	TGTGCCAGCAGCCCGAACCCGACAGGGTGGACCACCGGGGAGCTGTTTTTT	CASSPNPTGWTTGELFF
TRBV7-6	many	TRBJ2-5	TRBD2	TGTGCCAGCAGCGGACTAGCGGGCACTATTCAAGAGACCCAGTACTTC	CASSGLAGTIQETQYF
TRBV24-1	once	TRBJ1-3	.	TGTGCCACCAGTGATCCGGGGAAGACGGACACCATATATTTT	CATSDPGKTDTIYF
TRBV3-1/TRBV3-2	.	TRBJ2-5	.	TGTGCCAGCAGCCAAGTCGGAGAGACCCAGTACTTC	CASSQVGETQYF
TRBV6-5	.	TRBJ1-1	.	TGTGCCAGCAGACACGCCCGGAGGGCTTTCTTT	CASRHARRAFF
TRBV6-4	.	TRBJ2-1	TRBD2	TGTGCCAGCAGTGGCGGGGGGGCCGGGGAGCAGTTCTTC	CASSGGGAGEQFF
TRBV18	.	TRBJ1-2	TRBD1	TGTGCCAGCTCACTTACAGGGGATTGGAGCACCTTC	CASSLTGDWSTF
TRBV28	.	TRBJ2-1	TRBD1	TGTGCCAGCAGCTCACTACCGGGACAGGGGTACAATGAGCAGTTCTTC	CASSSLPGQGYNEQFF
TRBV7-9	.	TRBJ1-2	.	TGTGCCAGCACCAATCCCAGCGGACAGCCGCTTCCTGAGAGTAGCTACACCTTC	CASTNPSGQPLPESSYTF
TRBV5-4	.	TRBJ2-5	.	TGTGCCAGCAGCCCCCAAGGTGGCAACCCAGGATTGCAGACCCAGTACTTC	CASSPQGGNPGLQTQYF
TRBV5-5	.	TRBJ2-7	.	TGTGCCAGCAGCTTGGCCGTTTACGAGCAGTACTTC	CASSLAVYEQYF
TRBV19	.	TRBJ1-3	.	TGTGCCAGTGGGACAAAAGGAAACACCATATATTTT	CASGTKGNTIYF
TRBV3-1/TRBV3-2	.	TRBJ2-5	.	TGTGCCAGCAGCCCGGGGACAAAATCTGGGGCCCAGTACTTC	CASSPGTKSGAQYF
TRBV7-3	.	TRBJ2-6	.	TGTGCCAGCAGCCCCCTCACGGGATTCTCTGGGGCCAACGTCCTGACTTTC	CASSPLTGFSGANVLTF
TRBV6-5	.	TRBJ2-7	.	TGTGCCAGCAGGGAGGACCGCCGTCAGTACTTC	CASREDRRQYF
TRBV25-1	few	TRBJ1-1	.	TGTGCCAGCAGAACGGGGGGGACGGCTGAAGCTTTCTTT	CASRTGGTAEAFF
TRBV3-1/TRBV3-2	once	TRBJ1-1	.	TGTGCCAGCAGCCAGTCACCCAGGGGTTACACTGAAGCTTTCTTT	CASSQSPRGYTEAFF
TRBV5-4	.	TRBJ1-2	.	TGTGCCCTAAGAACGCGGGGCTCCCCACGCTACACCTTC	CALRTRGSPRYTF